This record covers a single T cell receptor (beta chain). Its target is unknown. The CDR3 covers 15 residues. Looked up from germline, CDR1 is SGHAT and CDR2 is FQNNGV. V lost 4 bases and J 2 bases, leaving 13 bases between the germline ends. These data come from a study of beta chain features in type 1 diabetes. The study, taken as a whole, reports: Moderate but significant shortening of TCRB CDR3s was recorded in all four CD4+ subsets from Type 1 diabetes patients. Fewer insertions but more deletions were seen at VDJ junctions in type 1 diabetes patients.

All of the isolated RNA was reverse transcribed, so expressed TCRB transcripts were sequenced. Sequenced by immunoSEQ multiplex PCR; TCRdb stores in-frame clones only, minus some. The sample lists hundreds of thousands of clones; 9.3% were seen once. Sampling consisted of one heparinised blood draw per donor, averaging around 100 mL. V usage is TRBV11-2 and J usage is TRBJ2-3; D may be TRBD1 or TRBD2 (6 bases each). Material: central memory CD4+ T cells from blood. The TCR sequence derives from a man aged 25 to 45 with type 1 diabetes. The CDR3 DNA is TGTGCCAGCAGCTGGGATTGGGGGGCCACAGATACGCAGTATTTT. This sequence encodes CASSWDWGATDTQYF.